Listed below are T cell receptor beta chains from one sample, sequenced in a study of shared T cell receptors in the human thymus. TCRdb's table, derived via immunoSEQ multiplex PCR, lists solely in-frame clones and lacks some. The sample holds about 730,000 clones, approximately 85% seen once. The sample also formed part of further work on human thymus T cells.

Sequences were obtained from thymocytes. These receptors came from a girl under three years old with a congenital heart defect. Each CDR3 is given with its conserved first and last residue. D genes are given only for firm matches. Size is stated for part of the rows, as once, few or many counts, or as a class when the clone is expanded.

d_call: TRBD1
clone_size: NA
j_call: TRBJ2-3
v_call: TRBV10-2
cdr3_aa: CATRDRGCRQYF
cdr3_nt: TGCGCCACCAGGGACAGGGGTTGTCGGCAGTATTTT

d_call: TRBD1
clone_size: NA
j_call: TRBJ1-1
v_call: TRBV10-2
cdr3_aa: CASADPGQGWTEAFF
cdr3_nt: TGCGCCAGCGCCGACCCGGGACAGGGATGGACTGAAGCTTTCTTT

d_call: TRBD1
clone_size: NA
j_call: TRBJ2-2
v_call: TRBV5-8
cdr3_aa: CASSLRRGQGLFF
cdr3_nt: TGTGCCAGCAGCTTAAGAAGGGGACAGGGACTGTTTTTT

d_call: TRBD1
clone_size: NA
j_call: TRBJ1-6
v_call: TRBV27
cdr3_aa: CASSLLTGGAYNSPLHF
cdr3_nt: TGTGCCAGCAGTTTATTGACAGGGGGCGCATATAATTCACCCCTCCACTTT

d_call: NA
clone_size: NA
j_call: TRBJ1-1
v_call: TRBV9
cdr3_aa: CASSGGGVNYRSAGAFF
cdr3_nt: TGTGCCAGCAGCGGGGGTGGGGTTAACTACAGGTCCGCAGGAGCTTTCTTT

d_call: TRBD1
clone_size: once
j_call: TRBJ1-3
v_call: TRBV11-2
cdr3_aa: CASSPTGGEAGNTIYF
cdr3_nt: TGTGCCAGCAGCCCGACAGGGGGGGAAGCTGGAAACACCATATATTTT

d_call: TRBD1
clone_size: NA
j_call: TRBJ1-6
v_call: TRBV4-1
cdr3_aa: CASSIQGAGYNSPLHF
cdr3_nt: TGCGCCAGCAGCATTCAGGGGGCAGGCTATAATTCACCCCTCCACTTT

d_call: NA
clone_size: NA
j_call: TRBJ2-4
v_call: TRBV6-5
cdr3_aa: CASSYFQGGGIQYF
cdr3_nt: TGTGCCAGCAGTTACTTCCAGGGGGGAGGTATTCAGTACTTC

d_call: NA
clone_size: NA
j_call: TRBJ1-4
v_call: TRBV9
cdr3_aa: CASSVESGTTNEKLFF
cdr3_nt: TGTGCCAGCAGCGTAGAGTCGGGGACAACTAATGAAAAACTGTTTTTT

d_call: NA
clone_size: NA
j_call: TRBJ2-2
v_call: TRBV2
cdr3_aa: CASSVGGGELFF
cdr3_nt: TGTGCCAGCAGTGTAGGAGGGGGGGAGCTGTTTTTT

d_call: TRBD1
clone_size: NA
j_call: TRBJ1-2
v_call: TRBV30
cdr3_aa: CAWKERTGAHHSLYGYTF
cdr3_nt: TGTGCCTGGAAAGAGCGGACAGGGGCCCACCATTCTCTCTATGGCTACACCTTC

d_call: TRBD2
clone_size: NA
j_call: TRBJ2-7
v_call: TRBV7-6
cdr3_aa: CASSLSGGPEQYF
cdr3_nt: TGTGCCAGCAGCTTATCGGGGGGGCCCGAGCAGTACTTC

d_call: NA
clone_size: NA
j_call: TRBJ2-2
v_call: TRBV28
cdr3_aa: CASSLWHGTYTGELFF
cdr3_nt: TGTGCCAGCAGTTTATGGCATGGGACATACACCGGGGAGCTGTTTTTT

d_call: TRBD1
clone_size: NA
j_call: TRBJ1-4
v_call: TRBV2
cdr3_aa: CASSKTGVGTNEKLFF
cdr3_nt: TGTGCCAGCAGCAAGACAGGGGTTGGAACTAATGAAAAACTGTTTTTT

d_call: NA
clone_size: NA
j_call: TRBJ2-7
v_call: TRBV5-1
cdr3_aa: CASSRTRSYEQYF
cdr3_nt: TGCGCCAGCAGCCGGACTCGGAGTTACGAGCAGTACTTC

d_call: NA
clone_size: NA
j_call: TRBJ1-5
v_call: TRBV4-1
cdr3_aa: CASSQGTESNQPQHF
cdr3_nt: TGCGCCAGCAGCCAAGGGACTGAAAGCAATCAGCCCCAGCATTTT

d_call: TRBD1
clone_size: NA
j_call: TRBJ1-2
v_call: TRBV5-4
cdr3_aa: CASSSRQGTIVNYGYTF
cdr3_nt: TGTGCCAGCAGCTCCAGACAGGGGACGATCGTGAACTATGGCTACACCTTC

d_call: TRBD1
clone_size: NA
j_call: TRBJ1-1
v_call: TRBV4-1
cdr3_aa: CASSRGQGAGGGTEAFF
cdr3_nt: TGCGCCAGCAGCCGGGGACAGGGGGCTGGGGGGGGCACTGAAGCTTTCTTT

d_call: NA
clone_size: NA
j_call: TRBJ2-2
v_call: TRBV5-5
cdr3_aa: CASREPSNTGELFF
cdr3_nt: TGTGCCAGCAGGGAGCCCTCGAACACCGGGGAGCTGTTTTTT

d_call: TRBD1
clone_size: NA
j_call: TRBJ2-5
v_call: TRBV5-1
cdr3_aa: CASSSPGTGDETQYF
cdr3_nt: TGCGCCAGCAGCTCCCCCGGGACAGGGGACGAGACCCAGTACTTC

d_call: NA
clone_size: NA
j_call: TRBJ1-2
v_call: TRBV13
cdr3_aa: CASSQIWARGTGDYGYTF
cdr3_nt: TGTGCCAGCAGCCAGATTTGGGCGCGGGGGACCGGGGACTATGGCTACACCTTC

d_call: NA
clone_size: NA
j_call: TRBJ1-4
v_call: TRBV28
cdr3_aa: CASSLLWKRPSRYPTNEKLFF
cdr3_nt: TGTGCCAGCAGTCTTCTGTGGAAGAGGCCGTCCCGATACCCAACTAATGAAAAACTGTTTTTT

d_call: TRBD2
clone_size: once
j_call: TRBJ2-5
v_call: TRBV5-1
cdr3_aa: CASSGTGLAGEQETQYF
cdr3_nt: TGCGCCAGCAGCGGAACAGGACTAGCGGGGGAACAAGAGACCCAGTACTTC

d_call: NA
clone_size: NA
j_call: TRBJ1-3
v_call: TRBV9
cdr3_aa: CASSGPREGGGNTIYF
cdr3_nt: TGTGCCAGCAGCGGACCAAGGGAGGGCGGAGGAAACACCATATATTTT

d_call: NA
clone_size: NA
j_call: TRBJ1-6
v_call: TRBV25-1
cdr3_aa: CASSGTGRFPLPLHF
cdr3_nt: TGTGCCAGCAGTGGAACGGGTCGGTTCCCGTTACCCCTCCACTTT

d_call: TRBD1
clone_size: few
j_call: TRBJ2-2
v_call: TRBV10-2
cdr3_aa: CASSGTGDPGELFF
cdr3_nt: TGCGCCAGCAGCGGGACAGGGGACCCCGGGGAGCTGTTTTTT

d_call: NA
clone_size: NA
j_call: TRBJ1-5
v_call: TRBV27
cdr3_aa: CASSLSRNDQPQHF
cdr3_nt: TGTGCCAGCAGTTTATCCCGTAATGATCAGCCCCAGCATTTT

d_call: NA
clone_size: NA
j_call: TRBJ1-1
v_call: TRBV28
cdr3_aa: CASSPPGLTEAFF
cdr3_nt: TGTGCCAGCAGTCCCCCAGGGCTCACTGAAGCTTTCTTT

d_call: NA
clone_size: NA
j_call: TRBJ1-1
v_call: TRBV9
cdr3_aa: CASSVGPQGNTEAFF
cdr3_nt: TGTGCCAGCAGCGTAGGCCCACAGGGGAACACTGAAGCTTTCTTT

d_call: NA
clone_size: NA
j_call: TRBJ1-1
v_call: TRBV2
cdr3_aa: CASRNHGRGKTEAFF
cdr3_nt: TGTGCCAGCAGGAACCACGGACGGGGGAAAACTGAAGCTTTCTTT

d_call: TRBD1
clone_size: NA
j_call: TRBJ1-2
v_call: TRBV29-1
cdr3_aa: CSAGGTGDAFNYGYTF
cdr3_nt: TGCAGCGCCGGAGGGACAGGGGACGCCTTTAACTATGGCTACACCTTC

d_call: NA
clone_size: once
j_call: TRBJ1-2
v_call: TRBV5-5
cdr3_aa: CASSFWWFRDSNYGYTF
cdr3_nt: TGTGCCAGCAGCTTCTGGTGGTTCCGAGACAGTAACTATGGCTACACCTTC

d_call: NA
clone_size: NA
j_call: TRBJ1-4
v_call: TRBV19
cdr3_aa: CASSTDRLYEKLFF
cdr3_nt: TGTGCCAGCAGTACCGACAGGTTATATGAAAAACTGTTTTTT

d_call: NA
clone_size: NA
j_call: TRBJ1-2
v_call: TRBV5-1
cdr3_aa: CASSHRIRQESPYGYTF
cdr3_nt: TGCGCCAGCAGCCATCGCATAAGACAGGAGAGTCCCTATGGCTACACCTTC

d_call: TRBD1
clone_size: once
j_call: TRBJ1-1
v_call: TRBV5-6
cdr3_aa: CASSSDPTGIETEAFF
cdr3_nt: TGTGCCAGCAGCTCCGATCCGACAGGGATTGAAACTGAAGCTTTCTTT

d_call: NA
clone_size: NA
j_call: TRBJ2-1
v_call: TRBV2
cdr3_aa: CASSGVRNEQFF
cdr3_nt: TGTGCCAGCTCGGGGGTTCGCAATGAGCAGTTCTTC

d_call: TRBD1
clone_size: NA
j_call: TRBJ2-4
v_call: TRBV27
cdr3_aa: CASSFCREDRGPHIQYF
cdr3_nt: TGTGCCAGCAGTTTTTGTCGAGAGGACAGGGGACCCCACATTCAGTACTTC

d_call: NA
clone_size: NA
j_call: TRBJ1-6
v_call: TRBV2
cdr3_aa: CASRDAGNSPLHF
cdr3_nt: TGTGCCAGCAGGGATGCAGGGAATTCACCCCTCCACTTT

d_call: TRBD1
clone_size: NA
j_call: TRBJ1-5
v_call: TRBV10-2
cdr3_aa: CASSDPPDRGRGQPQHF
cdr3_nt: TGCGCCAGCAGTGACCCTCCGGACAGGGGGCGCGGTCAGCCCCAGCATTTT

d_call: TRBD2
clone_size: NA
j_call: TRBJ2-3
v_call: TRBV14
cdr3_aa: CASSLPGLAGGPDTQYF
cdr3_nt: TGTGCCAGCAGCCTTCCGGGACTAGCGGGGGGTCCAGATACGCAGTATTTT

d_call: NA
clone_size: NA
j_call: TRBJ1-3
v_call: TRBV5-8
cdr3_aa: CASSLVGQGMASSVYF
cdr3_nt: TGTGCCAGCAGCTTGGTGGGTCAGGGGATGGCTTCCAGCGTATATTTT

d_call: NA
clone_size: NA
j_call: TRBJ2-7
v_call: TRBV6-5
cdr3_aa: CALTGRVEQYF
cdr3_nt: TGTGCTCTGACCGGCAGGGTGGAGCAGTACTTC

d_call: TRBD1
clone_size: NA
j_call: TRBJ1-5
v_call: TRBV2
cdr3_aa: CANWDRSNQPQHF
cdr3_nt: TGTGCCAACTGGGACAGGAGCAATCAGCCCCAGCATTTT

d_call: TRBD2
clone_size: NA
j_call: TRBJ2-7
v_call: TRBV7-8
cdr3_aa: CASTQGSAGGSYEQYF
cdr3_nt: TGTGCCAGCACCCAGGGATCAGCGGGGGGTTCCTACGAGCAGTACTTC

d_call: TRBD1
clone_size: NA
j_call: TRBJ1-2
v_call: TRBV15
cdr3_aa: CATSREGQGVGYTF
cdr3_nt: TGTGCCACCAGCAGAGAGGGACAGGGAGTGGGCTACACCTTC

d_call: TRBD1
clone_size: few
j_call: TRBJ2-1
v_call: TRBV30
cdr3_aa: CAWDPRGQGIDEQFF
cdr3_nt: TGTGCCTGGGACCCGCGTGGACAGGGGATCGATGAGCAGTTCTTC

d_call: NA
clone_size: NA
j_call: TRBJ2-2
v_call: TRBV15
cdr3_aa: CATSRASLANTGELFF
cdr3_nt: TGTGCCACCAGCAGAGCAAGCCTCGCGAACACCGGGGAGCTGTTTTTT

d_call: NA
clone_size: NA
j_call: TRBJ1-1
v_call: TRBV5-1
cdr3_aa: CASSLGLSKNTEAFF
cdr3_nt: TGCGCCAGCAGCCTAGGACTCAGTAAGAACACTGAAGCTTTCTTT

d_call: TRBD2
clone_size: NA
j_call: TRBJ2-7
v_call: TRBV15
cdr3_aa: CATSRDQAGFNYEQYF
cdr3_nt: TGTGCCACCAGCAGAGACCAAGCGGGGTTTAACTACGAGCAGTACTTC

d_call: NA
clone_size: few
j_call: TRBJ1-1
v_call: TRBV4-3
cdr3_aa: CASSRARGTEAFF
cdr3_nt: TGCGCCAGCAGCCGGGCCCGGGGCACTGAAGCTTTCTTT

d_call: NA
clone_size: NA
j_call: TRBJ1-2
v_call: TRBV5-6
cdr3_aa: CASSSGPQAGGYTF
cdr3_nt: TGTGCCAGCAGCTCCGGGCCCCAGGCGGGCGGCTACACCTTC

d_call: NA
clone_size: NA
j_call: TRBJ1-1
v_call: TRBV7-9
cdr3_aa: CASSIGQREAFF
cdr3_nt: TGTGCCAGCAGCATCGGACAGCGTGAAGCTTTCTTT

d_call: NA
clone_size: NA
j_call: TRBJ1-1
v_call: TRBV4-1
cdr3_aa: CASSPFRPGARVTEAFF
cdr3_nt: TGCGCCAGCAGCCCGTTCCGACCAGGGGCTCGGGTGACTGAAGCTTTCTTT

d_call: NA
clone_size: NA
j_call: TRBJ1-1
v_call: TRBV5-1
cdr3_aa: CASSQGQSLVNTEAFF
cdr3_nt: TGCGCCAGCAGCCAAGGACAGTCATTAGTGAACACTGAAGCTTTCTTT

d_call: TRBD1
clone_size: NA
j_call: TRBJ2-3
v_call: TRBV6-6
cdr3_aa: CASRPGQGSTDTQYF
cdr3_nt: TGTGCCAGCAGACCGGGACAGGGGAGCACAGATACGCAGTATTTT